A single sample is the source of the 30 T cell receptor beta chains below, sequenced in a study of post-analysis software for immune sequencing data. Researchers reported that TCR beta cDNA libraries carried unique molecular identifiers. TCRdb called the PCR reads again in MiXCR, with one record for every CDR3 protein. The data contain 150,000 to 200,000 distinct CDR3 sequences, 30% to 45% of them singletons. Sequenced material: blood, taken after autologous hematopoietic stem cell transplantation. All receptors come from a girl aged 5 to 17 with multiple sclerosis.

This clonotype was counted only a few times. J is TRBJ1-6 and V is TRBV27, with D unresolved. The CDR3 loop spans 13 amino acids. The ends were cut back, 11 bases at V and 6 bases at J, with 14 bases in the middle. CDR1 and CDR2 from the germline V gene are MNHEY and SMNVEV (reference sequence). The CDR3 DNA is TGTGCCCTCGGGGTCTCTCCTAATTCACCCCTCCACTTT. It specifies CALGVSPNSPLHF.

This chain links TRBV12-3 or TRBV12-4 with TRBJ2-1, with D uncertain. Deletions cut 5 bases from V and 0 bases from J, with 11 bases between. The CDR3 length is 15 residues. CDR3 region: CASSPTRSSYNEQFF. CDR3 DNA: TGTGCCAGCAGTCCGACCCGGAGCTCCTACAATGAGCAGTTCTTC.

The rearrangement links TRBV4-1 to TRBJ1-1, with TRBD1 matching 8 bases. The ends lost 1 base at V and 4 bases at J; junction bases unmatched: 5. The CDR3 is 15 residues long. CDR1 is MGHRA, CDR2 YSYEKL, per germline. The CDR3: CASSQVAGGPTEAFF. CDR3 nucleotide sequence: TGCGCCAGCAGCCAAGTGGCAGGGGGCCCCACTGAAGCTTTCTTT.

This clonotype came up a few times. The chain joins TRBV20-1 to TRBJ2-7; the D is unclear. CDR1 is DFQATT, CDR2 SNEGSKA, per germline (reference sequence). CDR3 length: 11 residues. Trimming stripped 5 bases from V and 4 bases from J, with 9 bases between. DNA of the CDR3: TGCAGTGCTGATGGCAGGTACGAGCAGTACTTC. Translating it yields CSADGRYEQYF.

Details on this clonotype: Being one base from a much bigger clone, this may be a read error. The genes are TRBV20-1 and TRBJ1-2, with D uncertain. V was cut by 0 bases and J by 8 bases, with 13 bases left in between. CDR1 and CDR2 from the germline V gene are DFQATT and SNEGSKA (reference sequence). This CDR3 has 13 residues. The CDR3 DNA reads as TGCAGTGCTAGAGATTTTGTTCCGAGAGGCTACACCTTC. Encoded protein: CSARDFVPRGYTF.

This clonotype was seen only a few times. The chain couples TRBV20-1 to TRBJ2-1, with a tentative D call TRBD2 (5 bases). The J call may be wrong; the DNA end is better matched by TRBJ2-7. Germline values: CDR1 DFQATT, CDR2 SNEGSKA (reference sequence). The CDR3 extends over 17 amino acids. CDR3: CSADARGAESSYNEQYF. The CDR3 DNA sequence: TGCAGTGCCGACGCCCGGGGAGCGGAAAGCTCCTACAATGAGCAGTACTTC.

The chain couples TRBV19 to TRBJ1-5; D not certain. Trimming took 10 bases from V and 3 from J, leaving 13 bases between them. There are 13 residues in the CDR3. CDR1 and CDR2 from the germline V gene are LNHDA and SQIVND (reference sequence). Here the CDR3 reads CATQGSFNQPQHF. DNA of the CDR3: TGTGCCACTCAAGGGAGTTTCAATCAGCCCCAGCATTTT. The full variable domain, with the rest looked up from reference TRBV19 and TRBJ1-5, is DGGITQSPKYLFRKEGQNVTLSCEQNLNHDAMYWYRQDPGQGLRLIYYSQIVNDFQKGDIAEGYSVSREKKESFPLTVTSAQKNPTAFYLCATQGSFNQPQHFGDGTRLSIL.

V usage is TRBV9 and J usage is TRBJ1-5; 12 positions match TRBD1. V gave up 5 bases and J gave up 7 bases; unmatched junction bases: 4. Looked up from germline, CDR1 is SGDLS and CDR2 is YYNGEE. This CDR3 contains 14 residues. CDR3 DNA: TGTGCCAGCAGTGCCGGGACAGGGGGCCAGCCCCAGCATTTT. This sequence encodes CASSAGTGGQPQHF.

CDR3 DNA: TGTGCCAGCAGCGTAGAAGTACTAGCGGGAGTCCCAGATACGCAGTATTTT. Amino acid sequence: CASSVEVLAGVPDTQYF. This chain joins TRBV9 and TRBJ2-3; 11 bases match TRBD2. V lost 0 bases and J lost 4; bases outside the gene matches: 7. There are 17 residues in the CDR3. CDR1 SGDLS and CDR2 YYNGEE come from the germline V gene. The full variable domain, its missing parts supplied by reference TRBV9 and TRBJ2-3, is DSGVTQTPKHLITATGQRVTLRCSPRSGDLSVYWYQQSLDQGLQFLIQYYNGEERAKGNILERFSAQQFPDLHSELNLSSLELGDSALYFCASSVEVLAGVPDTQYFGPGTRLTVL.

This clonotype was seen a handful of times. The V and J genes are TRBV5-6 and TRBJ2-4; 7 bases agree with TRBD1. This CDR3 comprises 13 residues. Looked up from germline, CDR1 is SGHDT and CDR2 is YYEEEE. Germline trimming cut 4 bases from V and 6 bases from J; bases unmatched to any gene: 4. The CDR3 spells CASSQGVSNIQYF. CDR3 DNA sequence: TGTGCCAGCAGCCAGGGGGTCTCAAACATTCAGTACTTC.

This clonotype was picked up a small number of times. The J gene is TRBJ2-1, the V gene TRBV5-1; 8 positions match TRBD1. Germline-derived CDR1 and CDR2 are SGHRS and YFSETQ. The CDR3 loop spans 16 amino acids. J gave up 8 bases and V 4 bases, and 14 bases lay outside the gene matches. CDR3 in DNA: TGCGCCAGCAGCCTATCCCCCGACAGGGGTAGGTATGAGCAGTTCTTC. Protein product: CASSLSPDRGRYEQFF.

J is TRBJ2-7 and V is TRBV3-1, with D possibly being TRBD2 (5 bases). V was shortened by 4 bases and J by 2 bases, with 9 bases between the two germline ends. CDR1 and CDR2 (germline): LGHDT, YNNKEL (reference sequence). The CDR3 sequence is 13 residues long. Here the CDR3 reads CASSPTSAYEQYF. CDR3 DNA: TGTGCCAGCAGCCCTACTAGTGCCTACGAGCAGTACTTC.

This clonotype was found a few times. The chain employs TRBV12-3 or TRBV12-4 and TRBJ2-1, with D maybe TRBD2 (5 bases). V lost 6 bases to trimming and J lost 6 bases, with 9 bases between them. The CDR3 is 12 residues long. CDR3 loop: CASSPTSNEQFF. For the CDR3, the DNA is TGTGCCAGCAGCCCTACTAGCAATGAGCAGTTCTTC.

The CDR3 region is CSARTQHAGDYEQYF. The DNA of the CDR3 is TGCAGTGCTAGAACCCAACATGCTGGAGACTACGAGCAGTACTTC. The V gene is TRBV20-1, the J gene TRBJ2-7; D uncertain. Germline assignment: CDR1 DFQATT and CDR2 SNEGSKA (reference sequence). V shed 2 bases and J shed 3 bases, with 17 bases lying between them. This CDR3 region has 15 residues.

This clonotype came up a few times. The CDR3 nucleotides read TGCGCCAGCAGCTTGGAGACAGGGGGCTCCTACGAGCAGTACTTC. This translates into CASSLETGGSYEQYF. J is TRBJ2-7 and V is TRBV5-1, with TRBD1 matching 9 bases. The V gene's germline CDR1 is SGHRS and CDR2 YFSETQ. The CDR3 consists of 15 residues. The junction had 1 base not matched to a gene; V was cut back by 0 bases and J by 0 bases.

A word on this clonotype: A read error may account for a junction end that differs from germline. J is TRBJ2-1 and V is TRBV7-2; 11 nucleotides match TRBD2. The CDR3 is 15 amino acids. Germline-derived CDR1 and CDR2 are SGHTA and FQGNSA. The CDR3 DNA is TGTGTCAGCAGCTTAGATGGACTAGCGGGCAATGAGCAGTTCTTC. This translates into CVSSLDGLAGNEQFF. Full variable domain (outside the CDR3, taken from reference TRBV7-2 and TRBJ2-1): GAGVSQSPSNKVTEKGKDVELRCDPISGHTALYWYRQSLGQGLEFLIYFQGNSAPDKSGLPSDRFSAERTGGSVSTLTIQRTQQEDSAVYLCVSSLDGLAGNEQFFGPGTRLTVL.

Turning to this clonotype: The junction shows a germline mismatch at one end, possibly a read error. The CDR3 here is CANSLARAPTPYEQYF. CDR3 in DNA: TGTGCCAACAGCTTAGCGCGGGCTCCGACCCCCTACGAGCAGTACTTC. This chain connects TRBV7-6 to TRBJ2-7; possible D gene TRBD2, 5 bases. This CDR3 contains 16 residues. The germline CDR1 and CDR2 sequences are SGHVS and FNYEAQ.

This clonotype was counted a few times. This chain connects TRBV6-6 to TRBJ1-5, with D uncertain. V shed 0 bases and J shed 5 bases, with 2 bases lying between them. The CDR3 runs to 12 residues. The germline gives CDR1 MNHNY, CDR2 SVGAGI (reference sequence). The CDR3 spells CASSYSDQPQHF. The DNA for the CDR3 is TGTGCCAGCAGTTACTCCGATCAGCCCCAGCATTTT.

This clonotype was seen only a few times. The genes are TRBV12-3 or TRBV12-4 and TRBJ2-7; perhaps TRBD2 as D (5 bases). V was pared by 3 bases and J by 1 base, with 10 bases between. The CDR3 has 14 residues. Written as DNA, the CDR3 is TGTGCCAGCAGTTTCTTGCGGGCGTCCTACGAGCAGTACTTC. It is translated as CASSFLRASYEQYF.

This clonotype was counted many times. V usage is TRBV6-2 or TRBV6-3 and J usage is TRBJ1-1; D remains ambiguous. Germline-derived CDR1 and CDR2 are MNHEY and SVGEGT. Deletions cut 8 bases from V and 0 bases from J, with 16 bases between. The CDR3 is made up of 15 amino acids. The CDR3: CASRVDSGLNTEAFF. The CDR3 DNA follows: TGTGCCAGCCGGGTCGATTCGGGCTTGAACACTGAAGCTTTCTTT.

The rearrangement links TRBV6-1 to TRBJ2-1; 11 bases line up with TRBD2. The CDR3 is made up of 17 amino acids. CDR1 and CDR2 (germline): MNHNS, SASEGT. V lost 6 bases and J lost 3; bases outside the gene matches: 10. Here the CDR3 DNA reads TGTGCCAGCAGCGAAATAGCGGGAGGGCCGGGCTACAATGAGCAGTTCTTC. As protein: CASSEIAGGPGYNEQFF.

V is TRBV28 and J is TRBJ2-7; D not certain. The CDR3 length is 12 residues. Germline V gene lookup returns CDR1 MDHEN and CDR2 SYDVKM. V was trimmed by 1 base and J by 0 bases, leaving 1 base between them. The CDR3 protein is CASSLFSYEQYF. The CDR3 nucleotides read TGTGCCAGCAGTTTATTCTCCTACGAGCAGTACTTC.

This clonotype was observed a handful of times. The chain recombines TRBV3-1 with TRBJ2-7; a possible D gene is TRBD2 (6 bases). The germline V and J ends were trimmed by 3 bases and 6 bases, with 21 bases remaining between them. Germline values: CDR1 LGHDT, CDR2 YNNKEL (reference sequence). This CDR3 comprises 16 residues. The CDR3 here is CASSQGWAAARGEQYF. In DNA form, the CDR3 reads TGTGCCAGCAGCCAGGGCTGGGCAGCAGCGCGGGGCGAGCAGTACTTC.

The J gene is TRBJ2-5, the V gene TRBV6-5; D is perhaps TRBD1 or TRBD2 (5 bases each). The CDR3 loop spans 12 amino acids. Trimming stripped 4 bases from V and 7 bases from J, with 10 bases between. The germline V gene encodes CDR1 MNHEY and CDR2 SVGAGI. The CDR3 here is CASSSGTGTQYF. CDR3 nucleotides: TGTGCCAGCAGTTCTGGGACGGGGACCCAGTACTTC.

V usage is TRBV2 and J usage is TRBJ1-1; no firm D call. The CDR3 has 16 residues. The germline V gene encodes CDR1 SNHLY and CDR2 FYNNEI. V was shortened by 5 bases and J by 2 bases, with 18 bases between the two germline ends. This chain's CDR3 is CASSRTPGMPNTEAFF. The CDR3 nucleotides are TGTGCCAGCAGTCGTACCCCCGGGATGCCAAACACTGAAGCTTTCTTT.

This clonotype was recorded a few times. The V gene is TRBV5-1, the J gene TRBJ2-7; the D is unclear. CDR3 size: 16 residues. V shed 1 base and J shed 0 bases, with 14 bases lying between them. Per germline, CDR1 SGHRS and CDR2 YFSETQ. The DNA for the CDR3 is TGCGCCAGCAGCTTGCATGGTGCCGGAAGCTCCTACGAGCAGTACTTC. This translates into CASSLHGAGSSYEQYF.

In this sample, this clonotype turned up a few times. The chain recombines TRBV30 with TRBJ2-3; TRBD1 aligns across 12 bases. This CDR3 has 13 residues. From germline, CDR1 is GTSNPN and CDR2 SVGIG (reference sequence). V lost 7 bases, J lost 6 bases, and 5 bases stayed unmatched. CDR3 DNA: TGTGCCTACTGGGACAGGGGGCGGGATACGCAGTATTTT. As protein: CAYWDRGRDTQYF.

This clonotype showed up just a few times. The chain is built from TRBV15 and TRBJ2-3, with D tentatively TRBD2 (6 bases). Trimming removed 3 bases at V and 7 bases at J, with 8 bases between. In germline, CDR1 is LNHNV, CDR2 YYDKDF (reference sequence). The CDR3 is made up of 12 amino acids. CDR3 sequence (DNA): TGTGCCACCAGCAGGGAGGGTAATACGCAGTATTTT. Translating gives CATSREGNTQYF.

The rearrangement links TRBV7-2 to TRBJ2-1; perhaps TRBD2 as D (6 bases). V was clipped by 8 bases and J by 6 bases, with 20 bases between them. This CDR3 is 15 amino acids long. Germline lookup yields CDR1 SGHTA and CDR2 FQGNSA. In DNA, the CDR3 is TGTGCCAGCCTGGTGACTAGTAGGTCTGCCAATGAGCAGTTCTTC. Its translation: CASLVTSRSANEQFF.

This clonotype showed up just a few times. The chain is built from TRBV5-1 and TRBJ2-7; TRBD2 matches 10 bases. This CDR3 spans 19 amino acids. Germline V lookup: CDR1 SGHRS, CDR2 YFSETQ. With V trimmed by 0 bases and J by 4 bases, 16 bases remained unmatched. CDR3 protein: CASSLVPSSVSSGGYEQYF. The CDR3 nucleotides are TGCGCCAGCAGCTTGGTCCCTTCTTCGGTTTCTAGCGGGGGTTACGAGCAGTACTTC.